The rows below give T cell receptor beta chains drawn from one sample of a study of early T cells in non-severe SARS-CoV-2 infection. TCRdb analysed the 5' RACE reads with MiXCR anew, one entry per CDR3 protein. Of about 66,000 distinct CDR3 sequences in the sample, around 18% were seen once. The specimen comprised whole blood, sampled at baseline. These receptors originate from an adult who was a healthcare worker with PCR-confirmed SARS-CoV-2 infection or an uninfected control (not recorded which). Both conserved end residues are part of each CDR3. The D gene is left open where the match is weak. Size is stated for part of the rows, as once, few or many counts, or as a class when the clone is expanded.

j_call clone_size d_call v_call cdr3_aa cdr3_nt
TRBJ1-4 . . TRBV4-3 CASSQAVGMAEKLFF TGCGCCAGCAGCCAAGCCGTAGGGATGGCTGAAAAACTGTTTTTT
TRBJ2-7 once TRBD2 TRBV20-1 CSARDPGLAGTPYEQYF TGCAGTGCTAGAGACCCTGGACTAGCGGGGACACCCTACGAGCAGTACTTC
TRBJ2-7 . . TRBV29-1 CSAMGTISYEQYF TGCAGCGCCATGGGGACCATCTCCTACGAGCAGTACTTC
TRBJ2-3 . TRBD2 TRBV4-3 CASSQEAGARTGDTQYF TGCGCCAGCAGCCAAGAAGCGGGGGCGCGGACCGGAGATACGCAGTATTTT
TRBJ1-5 . . TRBV15 CATGRQSNQPQHF TGTGCTACCGGAAGACAGAGCAATCAGCCCCAGCATTTT
TRBJ2-1 few . TRBV15 CATSRGSLIADYHNEQFF TGTGCCACCAGCAGGGGGTCTTTGATAGCGGATTATCACAATGAGCAGTTCTTC
TRBJ1-1 many . TRBV12-3/TRBV12-4 CASSQTPDSEAFF TGTGCCAGCAGTCAAACACCGGACAGTGAAGCTTTCTTT
TRBJ2-5 few . TRBV7-2 CASSSGTGLEETQYF TGTGCCAGCAGTTCAGGAACAGGGCTCGAAGAGACCCAGTACTTC
TRBJ2-1 . . TRBV3-1 CASSFLTGHNEQFF TGTGCCAGCAGTTTTCTGACAGGTCACAATGAGCAGTTCTTC
TRBJ2-7 . . TRBV6-5 CASGTTGTGEQYF TGTGCCAGCGGTACCACCGGGACGGGTGAGCAGTACTTC
TRBJ1-4 . TRBD1 TRBV6-1 CASSEFGQVDEKLFF TGTGCCAGCAGTGAATTTGGACAGGTGGACGAAAAACTGTTTTTT
TRBJ2-5 . . TRBV3-1 CASSHPGQPLQETQYF TGTGCCAGCAGCCATCCGGGACAACCGCTACAAGAGACCCAGTACTTC
TRBJ1-2 . . TRBV12-3/TRBV12-4 CASSLKGSYGYTF TGTGCCAGCAGTCTCAAGGGGAGCTATGGCTACACCTTC
TRBJ2-7 . . TRBV7-2 CASSLDQAYEQYF TGTGCCAGCAGCTTAGATCAGGCCTACGAGCAGTACTTC
TRBJ2-5 . . TRBV7-9 CASSPSLSQETQYF TGTGCCAGCAGCCCGTCCCTCTCCCAAGAGACCCAGTACTTC
TRBJ2-1 . TRBD2 TRBV7-9 CASSLTGLAANNEQFF TGTGCCAGCAGCTTAACCGGACTAGCGGCAAACAATGAGCAGTTCTTC
TRBJ1-5 . . TRBV19 CASSTGYRNQPQHF TGTGCCAGTAGTACAGGGTATCGTAATCAGCCCCAGCATTTT
TRBJ1-2 many . TRBV11-2 CASSLGGPGDYGYTF TGTGCCAGCAGCTTAGGAGGACCAGGGGACTATGGCTACACCTTC
TRBJ2-5 . TRBD2 TRBV6-2/TRBV6-3 CASSLAGEGQETQYF TGTGCCAGCAGTCTAGCGGGAGAGGGCCAAGAGACCCAGTACTTC
TRBJ2-3 . TRBD2 TRBV5-4 CASSAQRERATDTQYF TGTGCCAGCAGCGCCCAGCGGGAGAGAGCGACAGATACGCAGTATTTT
TRBJ1-6 . . TRBV12-3/TRBV12-4 CASTHSRGFSPLHF TGTGCCAGCACACACTCCCGGGGTTTTTCACCCCTCCACTTT
TRBJ1-5 once . TRBV7-9 CASSPQGDNQPQHF TGTGCCAGCAGCCCACAGGGCGACAATCAGCCCCAGCATTTT
TRBJ2-7 . TRBD1 TRBV7-6 CASRPWDSTGEQYF TGTGCCAGCAGACCCTGGGACAGCACGGGCGAGCAGTACTTC
TRBJ1-1 . TRBD1 TRBV27 CASSSPDRYTEAFF TGTGCCAGCAGTTCCCCGGACAGGTACACTGAAGCTTTCTTT
TRBJ1-2 few . TRBV27 CASGFQGTSFYGYTF TGTGCCAGCGGGTTTCAGGGTACCTCTTTCTATGGCTACACCTTC
TRBJ2-7 many TRBD1 TRBV7-8 CASSNGQAAYEQYF TGTGCCAGCAGCAACGGACAGGCGGCCTACGAGCAGTACTTC
TRBJ2-3 . . TRBV20-1 CSARALSVGQTQYF TGCAGTGCTAGAGCTCTCTCCGTGGGTCAGACGCAGTATTTT
TRBJ1-3 many . TRBV5-5 CASSLQSGAGNTIYF TGTGCCAGCAGCTTGCAGTCAGGTGCAGGAAACACCATATATTTT
TRBJ2-5 . . TRBV18 CASSPPKRVRATQYF TGTGCCAGCTCACCACCGAAGCGGGTTCGAGCGACCCAGTACTTC
TRBJ2-7 few . TRBV11-2 CASSLDSLGEQYF TGTGCCAGCAGCTTGGACAGTCTAGGCGAGCAGTACTTC
TRBJ1-5 . TRBD1 TRBV28 CASSQDRGLQPQHF TGTGCCAGCAGTCAGGACAGGGGTCTTCAGCCCCAGCATTTT
TRBJ2-5 . . TRBV7-2 CASRKNARETQYF TGTGCCAGCAGAAAAAACGCCCGAGAGACCCAGTACTTC
TRBJ1-1 few . TRBV29-1 CSVALGTPDTEAFF TGCAGCGTTGCCCTCGGGACCCCCGACACTGAAGCTTTCTTT
TRBJ2-7 few TRBD1 TRBV3-1 CASSPRGTGASSYEQYF TGTGCCAGCAGCCCCAGAGGGACAGGGGCCAGCTCCTACGAGCAGTACTTC
TRBJ2-1 few . TRBV5-1 CASSLDRQGGEQFF TGCGCCAGCAGCTTGGATAGGCAGGGCGGTGAGCAGTTCTTC
TRBJ2-5 . TRBD1 TRBV28 CASSRRDREETQYF TGTGCCAGCAGCCGACGGGACAGGGAAGAGACCCAGTACTTC
TRBJ2-7 few TRBD2 TRBV20-1 CSAKGSGLASEQYF TGCAGTGCTAAAGGCTCGGGACTAGCGAGTGAGCAGTACTTC
TRBJ2-7 medium-sized . TRBV27 CASSLVPGAYEQYF TGTGCCAGCAGTTTGGTGCCGGGAGCCTACGAGCAGTACTTC
TRBJ2-1 . . TRBV4-2 CASSQAHEQFF TGTGCCAGCAGCCAAGCCCATGAGCAGTTCTTC
TRBJ1-2 . . TRBV6-5 CASSYEGYEGYTF TGTGCCAGCAGTTACGAGGGTTATGAAGGCTACACCTTC
TRBJ1-3 few . TRBV12-3/TRBV12-4 CASSFRASGNTIYF TGTGCCAGCAGTTTCCGGGCCTCTGGAAACACCATATATTTT
TRBJ2-3 . . TRBV2 CASSMGLASTDTQYF TGTGCCAGCAGTATGGGTCTAGCGAGCACAGATACGCAGTATTTT
TRBJ2-3 . TRBD2 TRBV27 CASSLGAGLVSDTQYF TGTGCCAGCAGTTTAGGTGCTGGACTAGTTTCAGATACGCAGTATTTT
TRBJ1-1 . . TRBV27 CASSLYGRTEAFF TGTGCCAGCAGTTTATACGGGAGGACTGAAGCTTTCTTT
TRBJ1-6 many TRBD1 TRBV10-3 CAISEGQGGNSPLHF TGTGCCATCAGTGAGGGCCAGGGGGGGAATTCACCCCTCCACTTT
TRBJ1-6 . . TRBV9 CASSGWNSPLHF TGTGCCAGCAGTGGGTGGAATTCACCCCTCCACTTT
TRBJ1-1 . TRBD1 TRBV30 CAWTRGGQGGTEAFF TGTGCCTGGACCCGAGGGGGACAGGGTGGGACTGAAGCTTTCTTT
TRBJ2-1 . . TRBV20-1 CSARPRRVADSYNEQFF TGCAGTGCTAGACCCCGCAGGGTAGCGGACTCCTACAATGAGCAGTTCTTC
TRBJ2-5 . . TRBV7-7 CASSSSGVGYQETQYF TGTGCCAGCAGCTCCTCAGGGGTTGGGTACCAAGAGACCCAGTACTTC
TRBJ2-3 few . TRBV5-1 CASSRGSGGTDTQYF TGCGCCAGCAGCCGAGGGAGCGGAGGGACAGATACGCAGTATTTT
TRBJ1-5 many . TRBV19 CASRSKLRTRGNQPQHF TGTGCCAGTAGAAGTAAGCTCCGGACTAGGGGCAATCAGCCCCAGCATTTT